The present entry profiles one T cell receptor (beta chain) with its context. This sample's time point: newly diagnosed GD, antithyroid drugs for less than 3 months. TCR sequences were obtained from RNA taken from PBMCs. In this cohort, patients came from an endocrinology department located in Xi'an, China. This sample is part of a study of regulatory T cells in long-lasting Graves disease. This CDR3 has 15 residues. Germline lookup yields CDR1 SGHTA and CDR2 FQGNSA. Trimming shortened V by 0 bases and J by 7 bases, and 15 bases separated the two germline ends. Construction of the TCR beta libraries employed iRepertoire HTBI primers in conjunction with Arm-PCR of CDR3 regions. TCRdb called the multiplex PCR reads again in MiXCR, with one record for every CDR3 protein. The table lists 300,000 to 400,000 distinct CDR3 sequences, about 14% of them singletons.

This TCR was recovered from a female donor with Graves disease. The gene calls are TRBV7-2 and TRBJ2-5; D tentatively fits TRBD1 or TRBD2 (5 bases each). Specimen: peripheral blood mononuclear cells (PBMCs), collected at new diagnosis, from a patient treated with antithyroid drugs. The CDR3 coding sequence is TGTGCCAGCAGCTTAGCCCGGGGCCCGCAATGGACCCAGTACTTC. Translating gives CASSLARGPQWTQYF.